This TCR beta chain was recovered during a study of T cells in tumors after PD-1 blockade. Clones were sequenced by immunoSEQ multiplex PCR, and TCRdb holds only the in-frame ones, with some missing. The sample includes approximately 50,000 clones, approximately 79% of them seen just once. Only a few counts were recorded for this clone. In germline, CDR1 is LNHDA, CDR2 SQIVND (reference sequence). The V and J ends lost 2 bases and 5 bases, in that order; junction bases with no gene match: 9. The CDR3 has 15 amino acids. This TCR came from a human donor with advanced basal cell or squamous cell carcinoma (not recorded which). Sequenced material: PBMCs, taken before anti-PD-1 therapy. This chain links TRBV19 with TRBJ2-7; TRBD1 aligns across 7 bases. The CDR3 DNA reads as TGTGCCAGTAGTATAAGACAGGGCTTACGGGACGAGCAGTACTTC. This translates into CASSIRQGLRDEQYF.